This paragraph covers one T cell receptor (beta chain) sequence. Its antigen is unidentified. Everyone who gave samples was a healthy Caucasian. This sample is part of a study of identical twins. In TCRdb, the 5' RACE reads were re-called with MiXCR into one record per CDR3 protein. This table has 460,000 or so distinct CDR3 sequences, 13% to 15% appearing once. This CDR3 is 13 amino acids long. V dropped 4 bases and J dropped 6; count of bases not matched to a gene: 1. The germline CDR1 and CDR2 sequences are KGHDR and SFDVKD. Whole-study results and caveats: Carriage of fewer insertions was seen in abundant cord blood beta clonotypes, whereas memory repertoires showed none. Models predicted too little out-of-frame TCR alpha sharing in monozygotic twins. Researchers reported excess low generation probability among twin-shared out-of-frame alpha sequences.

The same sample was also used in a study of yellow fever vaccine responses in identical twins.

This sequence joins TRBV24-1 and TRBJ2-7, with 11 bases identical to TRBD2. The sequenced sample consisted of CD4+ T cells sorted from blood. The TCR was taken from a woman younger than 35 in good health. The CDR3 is CATSEGTSGEQYF. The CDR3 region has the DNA TGTGCCACCAGTGAGGGGACTAGCGGCGAGCAGTACTTC.